This T cell receptor beta chain was identified in a study of CD8+ T cells in alopecia areata. Overall study: The drug, tofacitinib, lasted 6 to 18 months, followed by 6 months off drug.

RNA was isolated and reverse transcribed to cDNA, the sequencing template. Here immunoSEQ multiplex PCR was the method, and the copy in TCRdb shows in-frame clones only, minus some. The table has 140,000 to 150,000 clones, about 60% seen once. Study results and caveats: Scalp repertoires also include resident alphabeta T cells from normal skin. Compared with normal scalp, lesional scalp had higher clonality and more expanded CD8+ clones.

This clone showed up many times. Its antigen is still unknown. This receptor was obtained from a human donor with alopecia areata. Sequences were derived from CD4+ T cells sorted from blood, sampled at week 0.

CDR3 bases: TGTGCCAGCAGCCTTAATTTCGGAGTAAGCACAGATACGCAGTATTTT. This sequence encodes CASSLNFGVSTDTQYF. V and J are TRBV7-9 and TRBJ2-3; D call uncertain. From germline, CDR1 is SEHNR and CDR2 FQNEAQ (reference sequence). The V and J ends lost 5 bases and 0 bases respectively, with 15 bases between them. The CDR3 contains 16 residues.